Below are 29 T cell receptor beta chains sequenced from a single sample in a study of OX40 agonist ivuxolimab in advanced cancers. Sequencing used immunoSEQ multiplex PCR; TCRdb keeps in-frame clones, though not all of them. The repertoire has more than 50,000 clones, 75% to 90% of them found once; the top ten carry approximately 12%. This specimen was CD4+ or CD8+ T cells sorted from blood, taken in a trial of the OX40 agonist ivuxolimab. These receptors all stem from an adult with an advanced solid tumor such as melanoma, head and neck, liver or kidney cancer.

This clone was recorded a few times. The chain has TRBV4-1 and TRBJ1-1; D is ambiguous. The CDR3 has 13 residues. The V gene lost 1 base and the J gene lost 0 bases, with 3 bases spanning the gap. The V gene's germline CDR1 is MGHRA and CDR2 YSYEKL. In DNA, the CDR3 is TGCGCCAGCAGCCAAGTGGTGAACACTGAAGCTTTCTTT. It yields the protein CASSQVVNTEAFF.

This rearrangement joins TRBV2 to TRBJ2-3; 14 nucleotides line up with TRBD2. CDR3 length equals 20 residues. Unmatched junction bases numbered 15, after V lost 6 bases and J lost 1 base. Germline V gives CDR1 SNHLY, CDR2 FYNNEI. CDR3 in DNA: TGTGCCAGCAGGGACCCGACTAGCGGGAGGGCCGTCGATGGCACAGATACGCAGTATTTT. This sequence encodes CASRDPTSGRAVDGTDTQYF.

V is TRBV7-9 and J is TRBJ1-1; D remains ambiguous. The CDR3 runs 13 residues. V lost 5 bases and J lost 3, with 10 bases in between. Per germline, CDR1 SEHNR and CDR2 FQNEAQ (reference sequence). The CDR3 reads CASSKPGDTEAFF. CDR3 DNA: TGTGCCAGCAGCAAACCCGGGGACACTGAAGCTTTCTTT.

This clone has only one observation. The V and J genes are TRBV11-2 and TRBJ2-1; 11 bases align to TRBD2. Looked up from germline, CDR1 is SGHAT and CDR2 is FQNNGV. The CDR3 consists of 16 residues. Trimming took 1 base from V and 4 from J; bases not matched to a gene: 3. CDR3 DNA sequence: TGTGCCAGCAGCTTAGCCCCTAGCGGGGGGTACAATGAGCAGTTCTTC. The encoded protein is CASSLAPSGGYNEQFF.

The chain has TRBV25-1 and TRBJ2-2; D possibly corresponds to TRBD2 (5 bases). V was cut by 1 base and J by 5 bases, with 14 bases left in between. Germline V gives CDR1 MGHDK, CDR2 SYGVNS. This CDR3 comprises 16 residues. The CDR3 bases are TGTGCCAGCAGTGAATTCCCGGTCGGGAAGACCGGGGAGCTGTTTTTT. Translation gives CASSEFPVGKTGELFF. Filled out from reference TRBV25-1 and TRBJ2-2, the complete variable domain reads EADIYQTPRYLVIGTGKKITLECSQTMGHDKMYWYQQDPGMELHLIHYSYGVNSTEKGDLSSESTVSRIRTEHFPLTLESARPSHTSQYLCASSEFPVGKTGELFFGEGSRLTVL.

The chain carries TRBV30 and TRBJ1-4, with a possible D match to TRBD1 (5 bases). Germline CDR1 is GTSNPN and CDR2 is SVGIG (reference sequence). The V and J ends lost 5 bases and 8 bases respectively, with 18 bases between them. The CDR3 extends over 14 amino acids. CDR3 coding DNA: TGTGCCTGGGGGCCAGGAGCGTGGGACGAAAAACTGTTTTTT. Its translation: CAWGPGAWDEKLFF.

The gene calls are TRBV6-1 and TRBJ2-1; TRBD2 matches at 7 bases. Trimming at V came to 3 bases and at J to 12 bases, leaving 11 bases not matched to a gene. The CDR3 consists of 14 residues. Germline CDR1 MNHNS, CDR2 SASEGT. The CDR3 loop is CASSDVAGDLMQFF. The CDR3 bases are TGTGCCAGCAGTGACGTCGCGGGGGACCTAATGCAGTTCTTC.

The chain links TRBV10-3 to TRBJ1-2, with D tentatively TRBD1 (5 bases). The V end lost 0 bases, the J end lost 4 bases, and 15 bases lay between the germline ends. The germline gives CDR1 ENHRY, CDR2 SYGVKD. The CDR3 is made up of 16 amino acids. CDR3 coding DNA: TGTGCCATCAGTGAGTCTACGTCGGACATCGGCTATGGCTACACCTTC. It yields the protein CAISESTSDIGYGYTF.

This chain links TRBV27 with TRBJ2-7; 9 bases are a match to TRBD1. The germline V gene has CDR1 MNHEY and CDR2 SMNVEV (reference sequence). V lost 0 bases to trimming and J lost 4 bases; unmatched junction nucleotides: 4. The CDR3 covers 15 residues. DNA for the CDR3: TGTGCCAGCAGTTTATCGGGACAGGGTGCTTACGAGCAGTACTTC. It translates to CASSLSGQGAYEQYF.

The rearrangement joins TRBV30 to TRBJ1-1; D uncertain. The CDR3 totals 11 residues. The germline V gene has CDR1 GTSNPN and CDR2 SVGIG (reference sequence). The V end was cut by 6 bases, the J end by 5 bases, with 10 bases between. The CDR3 sequence is CACQRKTEAFF. DNA of the CDR3: TGTGCCTGCCAACGGAAGACTGAAGCTTTCTTT.

This chain joins TRBV5-1 and TRBJ2-5, with 8 bases identical to TRBD1. Germline lookup yields CDR1 SGHRS and CDR2 YFSETQ. The length of the CDR3 is 12 residues. The J segment lost 2 bases and the V segment lost 10 bases, leaving 4 bases of the junction unmatched. As DNA, the CDR3 is TGCGCCTGCCGACAGGGGCAAGAGACCCAGTACTTC. Its translation is CACRQGQETQYF.

In its sample, this clone is medium-sized (0.01 to 0.1%). V is TRBV6-5 and J is TRBJ1-1; D unresolved. V was shortened by 5 bases and J by 5 bases, with 12 bases between the two germline ends. The CDR3 runs 13 residues. CDR1 MNHEY and CDR2 SVGAGI come from the germline V gene. This CDR3 reads CASSLTRGTEAFF. The CDR3 DNA is TGTGCCAGCAGTCTGACCCGCGGGACTGAAGCTTTCTTT.

The chain carries TRBV5-1 and TRBJ2-1, with 9 nucleotides matching TRBD2. This CDR3 is built from 15 residues. The V gene end was trimmed by 0 bases and the J gene end by 15 bases; junction bases not matched to a gene: 13. Germline V gene lookup returns CDR1 SGHRS and CDR2 YFSETQ. The CDR3 DNA reads TGCGCCAGCAGCTTGGAAATAGCGGGGGCCCCAAACTTGTTCTTC. It is translated as CASSLEIAGAPNLFF.

This clone was found a few times. The chain has TRBV6-1 and TRBJ1-1, with D possibly being TRBD1 (5 bases). CDR1 MNHNS and CDR2 SASEGT come from the germline V gene. The CDR3 is made up of 14 amino acids. V lost 2 bases and J lost 4, with 11 bases in between. The chain's CDR3 is CASSEPGQVTEAFF. As DNA, the CDR3 is TGTGCCAGCAGTGAACCAGGGCAGGTCACTGAAGCTTTCTTT.

The chain is built from TRBV19 and TRBJ2-5; TRBD2 matches at 13 bases. CDR3 size: 14 residues. Germline trimming cut 8 bases from V and 4 bases from J; bases unmatched to any gene: 4. Germline V CDR1 and CDR2: LNHDA, SQIVND (reference sequence). CDR3 sequence: CASGLAGEGETQYF. The CDR3 DNA follows: TGTGCCAGTGGACTAGCGGGAGAAGGAGAGACCCAGTACTTC.

This sequence joins TRBV5-6 and TRBJ1-1; 7 bases match TRBD1. Germline CDR1 is SGHDT and CDR2 is YYEEEE. This CDR3 has 14 amino acids. V shed 4 bases, J shed 1 base, and the junction held 4 bases outside the gene matches. In nucleotides, the CDR3 is TGTGCCAGCAGCCCAGGGGGAAGGAACACTGAAGCTTTCTTT. It encodes CASSPGGRNTEAFF.

A note on this clone: Because it lacks the conserved phenylalanine or tryptophan at the end, this CDR3 is likely a read error. V and J are TRBV9 and TRBJ2-7; 15 nucleotides agree with TRBD2. The CDR3 loop spans 17 amino acids. The V segment lost 7 bases and the J segment 3 bases; nucleotides outside the gene matches: 11. Germline assignment: CDR1 SGDLS and CDR2 YYNGEE. The CDR3 sequence: CASGGLAGGLGHYEQYS. As DNA, the CDR3 is TGTGCCAGCGGCGGACTAGCGGGAGGGCTAGGGCACTACGAGCAGTACTCC.

This chain joins TRBV5-4 and TRBJ2-7, with D unresolved. The ends were cut back, 1 base at V and 6 bases at J, with 5 bases in the middle. The CDR3 covers 11 residues. Germline V gene data show CDR1 as SGHNT and CDR2 as YYREEE (reference sequence). CDR3: CASSLNREQYF. The CDR3 nucleotides are TGTGCCAGCAGCTTGAATCGCGAGCAGTACTTC.

J is TRBJ2-3 and V is TRBV21-1; TRBD1 is taken as the D call from the table, unchecked against the DNA. TRBV21-1 is labeled a pseudogene. The CDR3 spans 15 residues. The CDR3 DNA sequence: TGTGCCAGCAGCCCCCGGGACAGGGTTTCAGATACGCAGTATTTT. Translated, it gives CASSPRDRVSDTQYF.

This clone has only one observation. The chain employs TRBV19 and TRBJ2-2; 8 nucleotides match TRBD1. CDR3 length equals 19 residues. Germline V lookup: CDR1 LNHDA, CDR2 SQIVND (reference sequence). The V and J ends lost 3 bases and 6 bases, in that order; junction bases with no gene match: 18. This chain's CDR3 is CASSIQVRGPEMIAGELFF. CDR3 bases: TGTGCCAGTAGTATCCAGGTCAGGGGGCCGGAAATGATTGCCGGGGAGCTGTTTTTT.

This chain connects TRBV27 to TRBJ2-7, with a possible D match to TRBD1 (5 bases). The ends were cut back, 6 bases at V and 4 bases at J, with 13 bases in the middle. Germline V gives CDR1 MNHEY, CDR2 SMNVEV (reference sequence). The CDR3 contains 13 residues. The CDR3 sequence: CASSPTVVYEQYF. Here the CDR3 DNA reads TGTGCCAGCAGCCCGACAGTAGTGTACGAGCAGTACTTC.

The V gene is TRBV19, the J gene TRBJ1-5; D gene ambiguous. This CDR3 spans 15 amino acids. Germline V CDR1 and CDR2: LNHDA, SQIVND (reference sequence). Trimming took 3 bases from V and 6 from J, leaving 15 bases between them. The CDR3 coding sequence is TGTGCCAGTAGTATTGCCACTGCGGCTCTTCAGCCCCAGCATTTT. Translated: CASSIATAALQPQHF.

The rearrangement joins TRBV7-6 to TRBJ2-7; TRBD2 might be the D (5 bases). Between the trimmed V and J ends, which lost 5 bases and 4 bases, there was a span of 9 bases. The germline gives CDR1 SGHVS, CDR2 FNYEAQ. The length of the CDR3 is 12 residues. The CDR3 DNA reads TGTGCCAGCAGCCCGGGGTCATACGAGCAGTACTTC. Its translation is CASSPGSYEQYF.

V is TRBV5-1 and J is TRBJ1-4; D is perhaps TRBD1 (6 bases). Germline V gives CDR1 SGHRS, CDR2 YFSETQ. Trimming took off 2 bases at V and 7 bases at J, with 9 bases between the two ends. This CDR3 has 13 residues. The CDR3 DNA sequence: TGCGCCAGCAGCTTCGGGGGGCCTGAAAAACTGTTTTTT. It encodes CASSFGGPEKLFF. The complete variable domain, with remaining parts taken from reference TRBV5-1 and TRBJ1-4, reads KAGVTQTPRYLIKTRGQQVTLSCSPISGHRSVSWYQQTPGQGLQFLFEYFSETQRNKGNFPGRFSGRQFSNSRSEMNVSTLELGDSALYLCASSFGGPEKLFFGSGTQLSVL.

The CDR3 region is CASTSGNSYNEQFF. DNA for the CDR3: TGTGCCAGCACTAGCGGCAACTCCTACAATGAGCAGTTCTTC. This sequence joins TRBV19 and TRBJ2-1; 8 nucleotides agree with TRBD2. The germline CDR1 and CDR2 sequences are LNHDA and SQIVND (reference sequence). This CDR3 contains 14 residues. The J segment lost 0 bases and the V segment lost 9 bases, leaving 4 bases of the junction unmatched.

The V and J genes are TRBV6-4 and TRBJ2-7; 10 nucleotides match TRBD2. Per germline, CDR1 MRHNA and CDR2 SNTAGT. This CDR3 is built from 14 residues. V shed 10 bases, J shed 6 bases, and the junction held 12 bases outside the gene matches. The CDR3 DNA is TGTGCCACCCAAGCCCTAGCGGGGGAGAGCGAGCAGTACTTC. Its protein is CATQALAGESEQYF.

The V call is TRBV5-4, the J call TRBJ2-5; D is uncertain. V lost 2 bases to trimming and J lost 5 bases, with 7 bases between them. Germline CDR1 SGHNT, CDR2 YYREEE (reference sequence). This CDR3 contains 12 residues. The CDR3 region is CASSLIRETQYF. The DNA for the CDR3 is TGTGCCAGCAGCTTAATCCGGGAGACCCAGTACTTC.

The V gene is TRBV7-9, the J gene TRBJ1-6; 11 nucleotides line up with TRBD1. V was clipped by 5 bases and J by 11 bases; unmatched bases: 8. Germline CDR1 is SEHNR and CDR2 is FQNEAQ (reference sequence). The CDR3 length is 15 residues. The CDR3 nucleotides are TGTGCCAGCAGCGGCGGGACAGGGGGTTCCCCACCCCTCCACTTT. Protein sequence: CASSGGTGGSPPLHF. The entire variable domain, with the rest obtained from reference TRBV7-9 and TRBJ1-6, is as follows: DTGVSQNPRHKITKRGQNVTFRCDPISEHNRLYWYRQTLGQGPEFLTYFQNEAQLEKSRLLSDRFSAERPKGSFSTLEIQRTEQGDSAMYLCASSGGTGGSPPLHFGNGTRLTVT.

The CDR3: CSVVTGRGLGYTF. DNA for the CDR3: TGCAGCGTTGTAACAGGGCGTGGACTCGGCTACACCTTC. This sequence joins TRBV29-1 and TRBJ1-2, with D possibly matching TRBD1 (6 bases). The germline V gene has CDR1 SQVTM and CDR2 ANQGSEA. Trimming pared 4 bases from V and 8 bases from J, leaving 17 bases between. The CDR3 extends over 13 amino acids.